What follows describes a single T cell receptor (beta chain). Which antigen it targets is not known. Base qualities are not recorded, but no much larger clone differs from it by a single base. The data are from a study of blood T cell repertoires in COVID-19 (dated by TCRdb to the early 2020s). As for the study more broadly: The collaborator samples originated in the United States, Italy and Spain and spanned the acute and convalescent phases of COVID-19. The prospective study material was composed of cDNA or gDNA derived from T cells, B-cell-depleted T cells, or PBMCs. Deeply sampled blood TCRbeta repertoires from subjects exposed to, actively infected with, or recovered from COVID-19 were included in the dataset. A freely available public database, intended as a resource for researchers studying the immune response to SARS-CoV-2, is where the repertoires were released. The samples were drawn from the first 160 participants of the ongoing ImmuneRACE study and from some 1,300 subjects provided by 6 global collaborators. Sample metadata almost always included a de-identified subject ID, COVID-19 status, age in years and sex. Where available, HLA class I and class II types were taken from metadata supplied by the sample provider and were not determined by assay-based typing. The investigation overall reported the following: The quantity of clinical and demographic metadata differed by source and by participant and was supplied without curation.

TCRbeta CDR3 regions were amplified from genomic DNA by means of the immunoSEQ Assay, a bias-controlled multiplex PCR. Concerning the study's data processing: The number of nucleated cells in each sample was estimated from the amplification of reference gene primers within the assay. To quantify the absolute abundance of each unique TCRbeta CDR3 rearrangement, sequence reads were collapsed and filtered. For each sample, productive Simpson clonality was calculated as the square root of Simpson's diversity index over productive rearrangements. TCRdb took over this immuneACCESS table, retaining in-frame rearrangements with V and J assigned. Such tables are incomplete; in checked studies, under half of the missing clones stem from an unresolved V gene, and the remainder is unexplained. That table gives V, J and clone size, and the DNA gave D and trimming. The sample records 100,000 to 150,000 clones, about 85% of which are singletons. The leading ten clones occupy 9.7% of the sample.

Each collaborating institution followed its own protocols to collect whole blood in K2EDTA tubes. For TCRbeta analysis, collaborators shipped samples in one of three forms: frozen whole blood, isolated PBMCs, or DNA extracted from either of those sample types. The receptor was derived from a man aged 40-55 years with active or convalescent COVID-19. Input material: peripheral blood.

The CDR3 protein is CASGGTGFNQPQHF. The nucleotides read TGTGCCAGCGGGGGGACAGGGTTCAATCAGCCCCAGCATTTT. This chain joins TRBV7-2 to TRBJ1-5; a stretch of 9 junction bases matches TRBD1. The CDR3, from cysteine to phenylalanine, totals 14 residues. Of all the DNA, just the CDR3 is kept, 42 bases in frame from base 1. For CDR1 and CDR2, the germline V gene lists SGHTA and FQGNSA. V is trimmed back by 8 bases and J by 3 bases, and the junction contains 5 bases that no gene match accounts for.